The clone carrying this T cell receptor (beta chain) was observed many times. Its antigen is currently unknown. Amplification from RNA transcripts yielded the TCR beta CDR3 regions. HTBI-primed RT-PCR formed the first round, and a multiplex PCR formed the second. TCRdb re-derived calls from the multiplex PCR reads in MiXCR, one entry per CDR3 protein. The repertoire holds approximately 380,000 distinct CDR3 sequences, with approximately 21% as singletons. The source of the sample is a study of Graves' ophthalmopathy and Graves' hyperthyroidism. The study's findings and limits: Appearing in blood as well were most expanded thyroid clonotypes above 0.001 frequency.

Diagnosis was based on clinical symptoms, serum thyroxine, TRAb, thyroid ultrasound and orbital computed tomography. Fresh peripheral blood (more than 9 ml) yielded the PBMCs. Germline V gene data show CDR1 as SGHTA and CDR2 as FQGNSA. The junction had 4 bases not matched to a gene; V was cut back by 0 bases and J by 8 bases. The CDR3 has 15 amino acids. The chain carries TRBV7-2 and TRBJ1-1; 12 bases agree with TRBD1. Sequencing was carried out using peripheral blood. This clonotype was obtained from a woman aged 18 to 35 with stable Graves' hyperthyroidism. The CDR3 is CASSLAGTGGVEAFF. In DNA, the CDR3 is TGTGCCAGCAGCTTAGCTGGGACAGGGGGCGTGGAAGCTTTCTTT.